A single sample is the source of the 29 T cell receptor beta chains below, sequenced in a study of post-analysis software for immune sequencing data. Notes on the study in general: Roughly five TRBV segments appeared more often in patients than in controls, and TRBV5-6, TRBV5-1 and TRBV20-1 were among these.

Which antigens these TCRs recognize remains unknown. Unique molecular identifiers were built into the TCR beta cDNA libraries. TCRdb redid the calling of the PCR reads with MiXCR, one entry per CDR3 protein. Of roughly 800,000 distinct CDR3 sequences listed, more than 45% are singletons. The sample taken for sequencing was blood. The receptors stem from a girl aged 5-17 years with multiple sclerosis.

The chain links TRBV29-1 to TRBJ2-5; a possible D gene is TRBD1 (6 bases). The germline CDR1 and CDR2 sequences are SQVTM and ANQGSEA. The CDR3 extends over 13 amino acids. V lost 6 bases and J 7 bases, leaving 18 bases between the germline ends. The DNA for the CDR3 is TGCAGCGTCCCAGGGGATCCGGTTGGGACCCAGTACTTC. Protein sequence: CSVPGDPVGTQYF.

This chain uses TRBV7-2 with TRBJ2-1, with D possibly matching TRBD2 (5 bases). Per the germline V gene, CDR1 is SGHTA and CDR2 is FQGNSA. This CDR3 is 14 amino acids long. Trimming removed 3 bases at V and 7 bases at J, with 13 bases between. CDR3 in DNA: TGTGCCAGCAGCTTCGGACTCTCTAGGAATGAGCAGTTCTTC. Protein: CASSFGLSRNEQFF.

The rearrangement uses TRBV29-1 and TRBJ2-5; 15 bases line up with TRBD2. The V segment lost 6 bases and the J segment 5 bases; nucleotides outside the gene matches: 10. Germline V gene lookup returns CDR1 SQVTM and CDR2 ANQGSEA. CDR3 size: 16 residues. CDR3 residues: CSVNGLAGGPGETQYF. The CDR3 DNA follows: TGCAGCGTGAACGGACTAGCGGGAGGGCCGGGGGAGACCCAGTACTTC. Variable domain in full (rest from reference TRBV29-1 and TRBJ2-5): SAVISQKPSRDICQRGTSLTIQCQVDSQVTMMFWYRQQPGQSLTLIATANQGSEATYESGFVIDKFPISRPNLTFSTLTVSNMSPEDSSIYLCSVNGLAGGPGETQYFGPGTRLLVL.

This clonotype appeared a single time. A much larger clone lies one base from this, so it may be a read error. DNA for the CDR3: TGCAGTGCTAGAGGCCTCGGCGGGCCCCCCCACTTT. It codes for CSARGLGGPPHF. The chain links TRBV20-1 to TRBJ1-6; D gene ambiguous. In germline, CDR1 is DFQATT, CDR2 SNEGSKA (reference sequence). This CDR3 has 12 residues.

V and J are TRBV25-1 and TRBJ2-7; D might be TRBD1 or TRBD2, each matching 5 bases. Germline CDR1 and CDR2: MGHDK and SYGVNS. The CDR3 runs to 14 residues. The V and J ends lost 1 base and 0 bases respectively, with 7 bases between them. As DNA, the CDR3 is TGTGCCAGCAGTGAATCAGGGAGCTCCTACGAGCAGTACTTC. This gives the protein CASSESGSSYEQYF.

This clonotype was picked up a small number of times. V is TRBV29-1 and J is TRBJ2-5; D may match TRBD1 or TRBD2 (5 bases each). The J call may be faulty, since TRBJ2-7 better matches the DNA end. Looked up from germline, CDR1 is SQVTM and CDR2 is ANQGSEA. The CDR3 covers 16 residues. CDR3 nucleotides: TGCAGCGTTGGCGAGGGGACGAGGACCGCTGCCTACGAGCAGTACTTC. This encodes CSVGEGTRTAAYEQYF.

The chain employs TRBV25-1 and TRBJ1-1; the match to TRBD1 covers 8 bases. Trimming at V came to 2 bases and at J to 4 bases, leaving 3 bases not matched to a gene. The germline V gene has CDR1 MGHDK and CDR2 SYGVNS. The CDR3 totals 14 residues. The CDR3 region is CASSEPGTGTEAFF. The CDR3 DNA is TGTGCCAGCAGTGAACCCGGGACAGGCACTGAAGCTTTCTTT.

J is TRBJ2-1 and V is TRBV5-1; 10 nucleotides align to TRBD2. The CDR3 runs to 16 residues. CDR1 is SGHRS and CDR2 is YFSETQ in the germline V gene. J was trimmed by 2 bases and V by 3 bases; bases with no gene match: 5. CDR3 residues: CASSSRGTSAYNEQFF. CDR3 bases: TGCGCCAGCAGCTCCCGAGGGACTAGCGCCTACAATGAGCAGTTCTTC. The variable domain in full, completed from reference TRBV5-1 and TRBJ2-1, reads KAGVTQTPRYLIKTRGQQVTLSCSPISGHRSVSWYQQTPGQGLQFLFEYFSETQRNKGNFPGRFSGRQFSNSRSEMNVSTLELGDSALYLCASSSRGTSAYNEQFFGPGTRLTVL.

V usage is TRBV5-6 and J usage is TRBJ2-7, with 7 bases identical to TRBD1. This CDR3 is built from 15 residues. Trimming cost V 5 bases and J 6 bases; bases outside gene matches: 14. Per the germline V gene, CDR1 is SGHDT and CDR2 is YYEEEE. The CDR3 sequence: CASRLKGGRSGEQYF. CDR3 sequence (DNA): TGTGCCAGCAGACTGAAAGGGGGCCGCTCTGGCGAGCAGTACTTC.

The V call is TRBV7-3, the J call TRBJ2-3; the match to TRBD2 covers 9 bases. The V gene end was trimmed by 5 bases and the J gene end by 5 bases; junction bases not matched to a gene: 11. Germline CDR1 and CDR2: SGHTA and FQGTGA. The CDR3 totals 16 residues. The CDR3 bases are TGTGCCAGCAGCCCACTTAGCGGGAGTCCGGGAGATACGCAGTATTTT. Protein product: CASSPLSGSPGDTQYF.

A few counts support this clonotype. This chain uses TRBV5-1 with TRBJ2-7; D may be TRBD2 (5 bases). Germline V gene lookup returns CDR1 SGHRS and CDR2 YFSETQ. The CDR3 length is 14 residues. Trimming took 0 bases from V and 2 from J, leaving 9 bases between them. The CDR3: CASSLGSGPYEQYF. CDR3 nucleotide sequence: TGCGCCAGCAGCTTGGGAAGCGGTCCCTACGAGCAGTACTTC.

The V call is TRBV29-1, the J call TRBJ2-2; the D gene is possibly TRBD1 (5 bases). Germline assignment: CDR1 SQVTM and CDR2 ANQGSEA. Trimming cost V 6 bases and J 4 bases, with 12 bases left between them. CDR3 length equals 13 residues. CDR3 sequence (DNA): TGCAGCGTCCGAGAAGGGGCCACCGGGGAGCTGTTTTTT. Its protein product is CSVREGATGELFF.

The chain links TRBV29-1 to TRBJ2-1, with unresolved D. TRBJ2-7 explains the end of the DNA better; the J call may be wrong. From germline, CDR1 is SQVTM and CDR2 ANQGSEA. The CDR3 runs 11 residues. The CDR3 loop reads CSVRVNHEQYF. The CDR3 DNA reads TGCAGCGTTCGGGTCAACCACGAGCAGTACTTC.

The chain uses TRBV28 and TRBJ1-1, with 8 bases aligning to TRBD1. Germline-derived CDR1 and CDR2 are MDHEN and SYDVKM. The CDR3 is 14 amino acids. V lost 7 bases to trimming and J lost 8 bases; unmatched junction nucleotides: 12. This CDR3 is CASTGTGRTTEAFF. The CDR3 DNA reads TGTGCCAGCACCGGGACAGGTCGAACTACCGAAGCTTTCTTT.

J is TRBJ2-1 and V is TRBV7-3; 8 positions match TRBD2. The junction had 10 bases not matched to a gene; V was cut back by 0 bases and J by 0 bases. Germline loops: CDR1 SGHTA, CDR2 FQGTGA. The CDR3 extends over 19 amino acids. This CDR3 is CASSLTGGLAGASYNEQFF. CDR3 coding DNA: TGTGCCAGCAGCTTAACGGGAGGGCTAGCGGGTGCCTCCTACAATGAGCAGTTCTTC.

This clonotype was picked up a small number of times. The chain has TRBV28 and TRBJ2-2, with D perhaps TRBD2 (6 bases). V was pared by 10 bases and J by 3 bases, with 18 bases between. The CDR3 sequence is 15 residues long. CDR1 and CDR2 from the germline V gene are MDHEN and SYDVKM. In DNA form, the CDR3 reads TGTGCCACTCAAACGGGACTCCGAGACACCGGGGAGCTGTTTTTT. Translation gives CATQTGLRDTGELFF.

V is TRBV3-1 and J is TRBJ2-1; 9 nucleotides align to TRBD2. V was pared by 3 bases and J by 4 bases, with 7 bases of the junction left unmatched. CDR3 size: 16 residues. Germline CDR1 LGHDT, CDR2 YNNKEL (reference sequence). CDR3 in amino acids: CASSHEAGGGYNEQFF. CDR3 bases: TGTGCCAGCAGCCATGAAGCGGGAGGCGGTTACAATGAGCAGTTCTTC.

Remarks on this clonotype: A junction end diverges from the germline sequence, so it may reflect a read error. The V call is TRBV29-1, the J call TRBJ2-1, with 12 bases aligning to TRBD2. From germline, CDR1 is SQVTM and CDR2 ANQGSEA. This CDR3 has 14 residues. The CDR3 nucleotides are TGCAGCATTGAGACTAGCGGGAGTAGGAATGAGCAGTTCTTC. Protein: CSIETSGSRNEQFF.

CDR3 loop: CSARVPLSGVSYNEQFF. CDR3 bases: TGCAGTGCTAGAGTCCCCCTAAGCGGGGTTTCCTACAATGAGCAGTTCTTC. The V call is TRBV20-1, the J call TRBJ2-1; 7 bases match TRBD2. Germline V lookup: CDR1 DFQATT, CDR2 SNEGSKA (reference sequence). This CDR3 comprises 17 residues. V shed 1 base, J shed 1 base, and the junction held 10 bases outside the gene matches.

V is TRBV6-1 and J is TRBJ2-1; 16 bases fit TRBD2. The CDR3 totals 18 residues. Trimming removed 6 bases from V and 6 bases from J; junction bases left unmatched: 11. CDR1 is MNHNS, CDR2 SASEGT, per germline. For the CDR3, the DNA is TGTGCCAGCAGCAAACCCGGGACTAGCGGGAGGGCTCGCAATGAGCAGTTCTTC. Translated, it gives CASSKPGTSGRARNEQFF.

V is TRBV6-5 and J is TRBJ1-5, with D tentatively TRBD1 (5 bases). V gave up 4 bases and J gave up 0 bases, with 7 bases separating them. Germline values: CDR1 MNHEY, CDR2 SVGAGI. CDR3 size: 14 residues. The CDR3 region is CASSSGASNQPQHF. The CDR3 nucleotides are TGTGCCAGCAGTTCCGGGGCTAGCAATCAGCCCCAGCATTTT.

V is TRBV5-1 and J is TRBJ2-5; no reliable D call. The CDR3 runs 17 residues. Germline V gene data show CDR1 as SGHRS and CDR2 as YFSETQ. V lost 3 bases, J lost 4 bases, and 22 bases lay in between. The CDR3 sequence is CASSSPQIWGAGETQYF. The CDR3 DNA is TGCGCCAGCAGCTCGCCACAGATTTGGGGTGCCGGAGAGACCCAGTACTTC.

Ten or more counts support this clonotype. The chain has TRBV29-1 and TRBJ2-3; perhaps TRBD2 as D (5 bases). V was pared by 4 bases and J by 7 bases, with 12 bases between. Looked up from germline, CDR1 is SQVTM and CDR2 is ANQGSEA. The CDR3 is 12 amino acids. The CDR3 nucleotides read TGCAGCGTTGTGAGGACGGGGAATACGCAGTATTTT. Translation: CSVVRTGNTQYF.

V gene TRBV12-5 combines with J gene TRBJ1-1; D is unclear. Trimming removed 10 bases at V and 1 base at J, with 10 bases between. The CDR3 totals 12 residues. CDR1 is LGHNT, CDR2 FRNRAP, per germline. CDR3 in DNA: TGTGCTAAAGGGCGGGGGAACACTGAAGCTTTCTTT. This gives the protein CAKGRGNTEAFF.

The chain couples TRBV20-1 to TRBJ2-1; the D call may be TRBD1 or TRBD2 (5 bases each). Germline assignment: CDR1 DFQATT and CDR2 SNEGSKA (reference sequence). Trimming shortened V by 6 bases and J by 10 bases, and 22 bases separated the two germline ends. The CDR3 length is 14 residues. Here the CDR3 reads CSARGQTVYSEQFF. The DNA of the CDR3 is TGCAGTGCGAGGGGCCAGACCGTCTATAGCGAGCAGTTCTTC.

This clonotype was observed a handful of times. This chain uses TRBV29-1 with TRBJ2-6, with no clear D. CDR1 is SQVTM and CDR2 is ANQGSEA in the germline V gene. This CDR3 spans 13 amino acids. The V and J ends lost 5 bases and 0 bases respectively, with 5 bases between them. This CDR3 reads CSVFHSGANVLTF. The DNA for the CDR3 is TGCAGCGTTTTTCACTCTGGGGCCAACGTCCTGACTTTC.

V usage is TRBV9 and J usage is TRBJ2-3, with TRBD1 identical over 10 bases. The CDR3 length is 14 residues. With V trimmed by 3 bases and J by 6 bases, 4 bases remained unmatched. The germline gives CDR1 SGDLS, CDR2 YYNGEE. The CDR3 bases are TGTGCCAGCAGCGCGGACAGGGGGAGGGATACGCAGTATTTT. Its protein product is CASSADRGRDTQYF. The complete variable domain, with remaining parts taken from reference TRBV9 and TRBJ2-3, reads DSGVTQTPKHLITATGQRVTLRCSPRSGDLSVYWYQQSLDQGLQFLIQYYNGEERAKGNILERFSAQQFPDLHSELNLSSLELGDSALYFCASSADRGRDTQYFGPGTRLTVL.

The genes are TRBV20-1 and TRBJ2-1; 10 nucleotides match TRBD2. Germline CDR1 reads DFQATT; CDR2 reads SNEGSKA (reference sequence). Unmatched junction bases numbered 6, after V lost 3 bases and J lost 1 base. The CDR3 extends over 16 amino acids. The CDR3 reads CSARGASGSSYNEQFF. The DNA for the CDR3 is TGCAGTGCTAGGGGGGCTAGCGGGAGTTCCTACAATGAGCAGTTCTTC.

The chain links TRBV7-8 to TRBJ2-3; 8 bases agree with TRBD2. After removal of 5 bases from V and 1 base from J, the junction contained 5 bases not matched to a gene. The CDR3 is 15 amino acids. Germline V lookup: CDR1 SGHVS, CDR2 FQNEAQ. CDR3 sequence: CASSPDGGGTDTQYF. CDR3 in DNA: TGTGCCAGCAGCCCCGACGGGGGGGGCACAGATACGCAGTATTTT.